Presented here are 25 T cell receptor beta chains from one specimen sequenced in a study of cytomegalovirus exposure and HLA in healthy donors. PCR involved 60 Vbeta and 13 Jbeta primers. The repertoire was sequenced with immunoSEQ multiplex PCR; TCRdb's copy has only in-frame clones and lacks some. The sample includes about 200,000 clones, around 73% of them seen just once. The sample was PBMCs. These receptors were obtained from a male donor in good health and CMV-seronegative.

This clone showed up just a few times. The chain couples TRBV2 to TRBJ1-4; D unclear. CDR1 is SNHLY and CDR2 is FYNNEI in the germline V gene. Trimming removed 9 bases from V and 2 bases from J, with 16 bases in between. The CDR3 extends over 15 amino acids. This chain's CDR3 is CASRSREATNEKLFF. CDR3 sequence (DNA): TGTGCCAGTCGTTCGCGGGAGGCGACTAATGAAAAACTGTTTTTT.

This rearrangement joins TRBV5-1 to TRBJ1-1, with D unresolved. The CDR3 runs 12 residues. V was shortened by 3 bases and J by 11 bases, with 14 bases between the two germline ends. CDR1 and CDR2 (germline): SGHRS, YFSETQ. The CDR3 DNA sequence: TGCGCCAGCAGCTCGTGGGGAGAGGAGGCTTTCTTT. Translating it yields CASSSWGEEAFF.

The J gene is TRBJ2-7, the V gene TRBV5-1; TRBD2 matches at 8 bases. This CDR3 has 15 residues. The trim removed 1 base at V and 0 bases at J, leaving 3 bases unmatched. CDR1 SGHRS and CDR2 YFSETQ come from the germline V gene. CDR3 protein: CASSLLRGGSYEQYF. CDR3 in DNA: TGCGCCAGCAGCTTGCTCCGGGGGGGCTCCTACGAGCAGTACTTC.

This clone was detected a few times. The gene calls are TRBV6-5 and TRBJ2-7; 8 bases are a match to TRBD2. The V and J ends lost 2 bases and 9 bases, in that order; junction bases with no gene match: 6. The CDR3 is 13 residues long. Germline values: CDR1 MNHEY, CDR2 SVGAGI. The CDR3, as DNA: TGTGCCAGCAGTTACGCGGGAGGCCGCCGGCAGTACTTC. This codes for CASSYAGGRRQYF.

The chain recombines TRBV5-1 with TRBJ1-1; 9 positions match TRBD1. Trimming at V came to 5 bases and at J to 3 bases, leaving 11 bases not matched to a gene. The CDR3 has 16 amino acids. Germline loops: CDR1 SGHRS, CDR2 YFSETQ. CDR3 DNA sequence: TGCGCCAGCAGAGGTGCGTGGACAGGGGATGACACTGAAGCTTTCTTT. Its protein product is CASRGAWTGDDTEAFF.

The chain recombines TRBV18 with TRBJ2-5; weak D call: TRBD1 (5 bases). CDR3 length: 14 amino acids. CDR1 is KGHSH and CDR2 is LQKENI in the germline V gene. The V end lost 0 bases, the J end lost 1 base, and 6 bases lay between the germline ends. This chain's CDR3 is CASSPPTAQETQYF. The CDR3 DNA follows: TGTGCCAGCTCACCACCGACAGCCCAAGAGACCCAGTACTTC.

V gene TRBV29-1 combines with J gene TRBJ2-7; 9 bases match TRBD1. The J segment lost 2 bases and the V segment lost 7 bases, leaving 3 bases of the junction unmatched. The CDR3 has 12 amino acids. Looked up from germline, CDR1 is SQVTM and CDR2 is ANQGSEA. The CDR3 DNA reads TGCAGCGGCCGGACAGGGGCCTACGAGCAGTACTTC. It specifies CSGRTGAYEQYF.

This chain uses TRBV29-1 with TRBJ2-5, with D maybe TRBD1 (6 bases). Germline V gives CDR1 SQVTM, CDR2 ANQGSEA. Trimming pared 6 bases from V and 5 bases from J, leaving 13 bases between. This CDR3 is built from 12 residues. CDR3 loop: CSVRTAEETQYF. The CDR3 DNA reads as TGCAGCGTACGGACAGCCGAGGAGACCCAGTACTTC.

Of note for this clone: At one boundary the junction diverges from the germline segment, which might be a read error. The chain carries TRBV7-9 and TRBJ2-4; a possible D gene is TRBD1 (6 bases). This CDR3 has 15 amino acids. CDR1 and CDR2 (germline): SEHNR, FQNEAQ (reference sequence). The CDR3 sequence: CSSSISGVHQNIQYF. The CDR3 bases are TGTTCCAGCAGCATATCAGGGGTCCACCAAAACATTCAGTACTTC.

The chain couples TRBV18 to TRBJ2-1, with D maybe TRBD2 (6 bases). This CDR3 has 14 residues. V gave up 4 bases and J gave up 7 bases, with 14 bases separating them. Germline V gives CDR1 KGHSH, CDR2 LQKENI. As DNA, the CDR3 is TGTGCCAGCTCACTAGCGGTGAGGGGAAATGAGCAGTTCTTC. Its translation is CASSLAVRGNEQFF.

This clone was detected once. The V gene is TRBV4-1, the J gene TRBJ2-3, with a possible D match to TRBD2 (6 bases). The CDR3 spans 16 residues. V was pared by 2 bases and J by 0 bases, with 12 bases between. Germline loops: CDR1 MGHRA, CDR2 YSYEKL. Here the CDR3 DNA reads TGCGCCAGCAGCCAACGAATACGGGAGAGCACAGATACGCAGTATTTT. Protein: CASSQRIRESTDTQYF.

The chain uses TRBV2 and TRBJ2-2; D gene ambiguous. CDR3 length: 15 residues. Trimming pared 6 bases from V and 4 bases from J, leaving 15 bases between. Germline lookup yields CDR1 SNHLY and CDR2 FYNNEI. DNA for the CDR3: TGTGCCAGCAGAACATTCGCGAGGCGCACCGGGGAGCTGTTTTTT. Its protein is CASRTFARRTGELFF. The full variable domain, in which reference TRBV2 and TRBJ2-2 provide the parts outside the CDR3, is EPEVTQTPSHQVTQMGQEVILRCVPISNHLYFYWYRQILGQKVEFLVSFYNNEISEKSEIFDDQFSVERPDGSNFTLKIRSTKLEDSAMYFCASRTFARRTGELFFGEGSRLTVL.

The chain couples TRBV6-6 to TRBJ1-1; D possibly corresponds to TRBD1 (6 bases). The CDR3 loop spans 14 amino acids. Trimming removed 5 bases from V and 0 bases from J, with 10 bases in between. The V gene's germline CDR1 is MNHNY and CDR2 SVGAGI (reference sequence). The DNA for the CDR3 is TGTGCCAGCAGTCCCGGACAGCTGAACACTGAAGCTTTCTTT. Translation gives CASSPGQLNTEAFF.

This clone was counted between two and nine times. The V gene is TRBV6-6, the J gene TRBJ2-2; a weak D match, TRBD1 (6 bases). CDR3 length: 15 residues. Germline V gives CDR1 MNHNY, CDR2 SVGAGI (reference sequence). The V and J ends lost 3 bases and 4 bases respectively, with 12 bases between them. CDR3 in amino acids: CASSYQNRVTGELFF. In nucleotides, the CDR3 is TGTGCCAGCAGTTATCAAAACAGGGTCACCGGGGAGCTGTTTTTT.

V usage is TRBV11-2 and J usage is TRBJ2-5; no clear D. Germline values: CDR1 SGHAT, CDR2 FQNNGV. V shed 4 bases and J shed 5 bases, with 5 bases lying between them. This CDR3 region has 11 residues. The CDR3 reads CASSSPETQYF. The DNA of the CDR3 is TGTGCCAGCAGCTCCCCTGAGACCCAGTACTTC.

This clone occurred a few times. The rearrangement uses TRBV20-1 and TRBJ1-1, with D hard to call. The CDR3 covers 11 residues. V shed 4 bases and J shed 1 base, with 4 bases lying between them. Germline V gives CDR1 DFQATT, CDR2 SNEGSKA (reference sequence). The CDR3 nucleotides read TGCAGTGCTACAGGGAACACTGAAGCTTTCTTT. Its translation: CSATGNTEAFF.

The rearrangement joins TRBV10-3 to TRBJ2-1; maybe TRBD1 (7 bases). This CDR3 is built from 14 residues. Germline V gene sequence: CDR1 ENHRY, CDR2 SYGVKD. Trimming removed 7 bases at V and 2 bases at J, with 12 bases between. CDR3 residues: CAIKEGTAYNEQFF. In DNA form, the CDR3 reads TGTGCCATCAAGGAGGGGACAGCCTACAATGAGCAGTTCTTC.

The V call is TRBV6-6, the J call TRBJ2-7; D might be TRBD2 (6 bases). Trimming took 8 bases from V and 4 from J, leaving 15 bases between them. Germline V gene lookup returns CDR1 MNHNY and CDR2 SVGAGI (reference sequence). The CDR3 length is 13 residues. The CDR3 DNA reads as TGTGCCAGCGGGCGGGGTGGCGGGTACGAGCAGTACTTC. It codes for CASGRGGGYEQYF.

The rearrangement links TRBV5-1 to TRBJ2-7; D is unresolved. The V end was cut by 3 bases, the J end by 5 bases, with 15 bases between. This CDR3 spans 14 amino acids. Germline V gene data show CDR1 as SGHRS and CDR2 as YFSETQ. Written as DNA, the CDR3 is TGCGCCAGCAGCTCCGTTGGCTCAGATCACGAGCAGTACTTC. Translating it yields CASSSVGSDHEQYF.

This chain uses TRBV19 with TRBJ1-2; D uncertain. CDR3 length equals 13 residues. The V and J ends lost 5 bases and 4 bases respectively, with 11 bases between them. Germline V CDR1 and CDR2: LNHDA, SQIVND (reference sequence). CDR3 amino acids: CASSEQALYGYTF. Written as DNA, the CDR3 is TGTGCCAGTAGTGAGCAGGCCCTCTATGGCTACACCTTC.

The chain is built from TRBV2 and TRBJ2-1; 7 bases align to TRBD2. Germline trimming cut 1 base from V and 6 bases from J; bases unmatched to any gene: 9. The CDR3 runs 16 residues. Germline CDR1 SNHLY, CDR2 FYNNEI. CDR3 coding DNA: TGTGCCAGCAGTGAAGACGTGGGAGGGGTAGCCAATGAGCAGTTCTTC. Encoded protein: CASSEDVGGVANEQFF.

This chain links TRBV2 with TRBJ2-1; a weak D match, TRBD2 (6 bases). V was trimmed by 9 bases and J by 9 bases, leaving 9 bases between them. This CDR3 has 10 amino acids. CDR1 and CDR2 from the germline V gene are SNHLY and FYNNEI. The CDR3 here is CARTRGEQFF. The CDR3 nucleotides read TGTGCCAGGACTAGAGGTGAGCAGTTCTTC.

This clone was detected a few times. This chain uses TRBV5-8 with TRBJ1-1; D gene unclear. V lost 7 bases, J lost 1 base, and 11 bases lay in between. The germline gives CDR1 SGHTS, CDR2 YDEGEE. CDR3 length equals 13 residues. The CDR3 loop reads CASLLRGNTEAFF. The CDR3, as DNA: TGTGCCAGCCTACTTAGAGGGAACACTGAAGCTTTCTTT.

This clone has just one count. The chain has TRBV11-2 and TRBJ1-2; 8 nucleotides agree with TRBD1. V lost 5 bases to trimming and J lost 3 bases; unmatched junction nucleotides: 8. CDR3 length: 15 residues. Germline CDR1 reads SGHAT; CDR2 reads FQNNGV. DNA of the CDR3: TGTGCCAGCAGCCCTTCCAGGGGGCTCCACTATGGCTACACCTTC. Translated: CASSPSRGLHYGYTF.

The J gene is TRBJ2-1, the V gene TRBV7-6; 7 positions match TRBD2. Germline lookup yields CDR1 SGHVS and CDR2 FNYEAQ. There are 15 residues in the CDR3. J was trimmed by 2 bases and V by 5 bases; bases with no gene match: 6. In nucleotides, the CDR3 is TGTGCCAGCAGCCTCTCCGGGACTACCTACAATGAGCAGTTCTTC. Translated: CASSLSGTTYNEQFF.